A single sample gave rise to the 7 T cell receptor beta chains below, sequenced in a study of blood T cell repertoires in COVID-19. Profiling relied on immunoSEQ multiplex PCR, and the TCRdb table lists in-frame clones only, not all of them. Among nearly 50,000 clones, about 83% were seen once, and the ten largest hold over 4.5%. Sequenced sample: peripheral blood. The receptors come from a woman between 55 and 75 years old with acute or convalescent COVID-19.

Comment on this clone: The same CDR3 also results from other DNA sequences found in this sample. The CDR3 DNA sequence: TGCGCCAGCAGCTGGGGACAGGGCCTGGACACTGAAGCTTTCTTT. Amino acid sequence: CASSWGQGLDTEAFF. The chain recombines TRBV5-1 with TRBJ1-1; 9 nucleotides align to TRBD1. In germline, CDR1 is SGHRS, CDR2 YFSETQ. V shed 3 bases and J 3 bases; nucleotides not matched to a gene: 6. CDR3 length: 15 amino acids.

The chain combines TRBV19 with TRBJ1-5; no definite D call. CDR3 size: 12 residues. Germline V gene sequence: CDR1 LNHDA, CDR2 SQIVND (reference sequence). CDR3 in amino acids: CAGGNGRQPQHF. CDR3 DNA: TGTGCTGGAGGGAACGGTCGGCAGCCCCAGCATTTT. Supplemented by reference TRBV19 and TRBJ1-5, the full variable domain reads DGGITQSPKYLFRKEGQNVTLSCEQNLNHDAMYWYRQDPGQGLRLIYYSQIVNDFQKGDIAEGYSVSREKKESFPLTVTSAQKNPTAFYLCAGGNGRQPQHFGDGTRLSIL.

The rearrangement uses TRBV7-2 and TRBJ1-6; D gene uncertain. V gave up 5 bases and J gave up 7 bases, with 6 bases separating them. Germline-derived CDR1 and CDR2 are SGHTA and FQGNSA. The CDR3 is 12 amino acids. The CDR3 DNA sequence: TGTGCCAGCAGCGGGCCCAATTCACCCCTCCACTTT. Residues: CASSGPNSPLHF.

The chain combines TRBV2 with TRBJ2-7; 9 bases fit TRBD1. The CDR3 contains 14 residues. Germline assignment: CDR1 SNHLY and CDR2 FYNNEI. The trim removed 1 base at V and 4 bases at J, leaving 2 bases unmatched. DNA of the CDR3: TGTGCCAGCAGTGAAGATGGGACAGGGTACGAGCAGTACTTC. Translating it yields CASSEDGTGYEQYF.

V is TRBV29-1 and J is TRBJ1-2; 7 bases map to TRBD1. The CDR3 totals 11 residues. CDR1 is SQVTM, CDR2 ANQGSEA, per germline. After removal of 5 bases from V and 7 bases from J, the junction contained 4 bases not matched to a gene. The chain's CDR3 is CSVTGAGGYTF. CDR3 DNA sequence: TGCAGCGTTACAGGGGCCGGTGGCTACACCTTC.

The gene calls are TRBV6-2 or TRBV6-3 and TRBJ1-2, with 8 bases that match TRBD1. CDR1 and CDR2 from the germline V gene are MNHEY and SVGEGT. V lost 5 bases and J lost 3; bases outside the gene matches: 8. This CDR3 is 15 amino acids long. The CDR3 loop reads CASSRTGKGDYGYTF. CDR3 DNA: TGTGCCAGCAGTCGGACAGGGAAGGGGGACTATGGCTACACCTTC.

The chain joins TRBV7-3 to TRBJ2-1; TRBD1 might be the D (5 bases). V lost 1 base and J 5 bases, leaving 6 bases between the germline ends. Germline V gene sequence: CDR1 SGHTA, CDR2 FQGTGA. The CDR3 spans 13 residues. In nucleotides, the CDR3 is TGTGCCAGCAGCTTAAGCAGGGACAATGAGCAGTTCTTC. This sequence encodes CASSLSRDNEQFF.